This T cell receptor (beta chain) originates from a study of beta chain features in type 1 diabetes. Blood was collected once per donor into heparin, averaging around 0.11 L. In all sorted populations, purity surpassed 98%. What was sequenced were expressed TCRB transcripts, since all of the isolated RNA had been reverse transcribed. Clones were read by immunoSEQ multiplex PCR, and TCRdb kept only the in-frame ones, dropping some. The data show 200,000 to 300,000 clones, 13% to 15% seen once. The CDR3 is 17 residues long. The ends lost 0 bases at V and 2 bases at J; junction bases unmatched: 8. Germline V CDR1 and CDR2: SGHRS, YFSETQ.

This receptor was identified in a woman aged 35 to 49 in good health. The sequencing input was naive CD4+ T cells from blood. The chain recombines TRBV5-1 with TRBJ1-5, with 7 bases matching TRBD1. The CDR3 DNA sequence: TGCGCCAGCAGCTTGGGTGCAGGGGGTATCGGCAATCAGCCCCAGCATTTT. It yields the protein CASSLGAGGIGNQPQHF. The full variable domain, with the rest looked up from reference TRBV5-1 and TRBJ1-5, is KAGVTQTPRYLIKTRGQQVTLSCSPISGHRSVSWYQQTPGQGLQFLFEYFSETQRNKGNFPGRFSGRQFSNSRSEMNVSTLELGDSALYLCASSLGAGGIGNQPQHFGDGTRLSIL.